The sequence of this T cell receptor (beta chain) was determined in a study of T-cell reconstitution after alpha-beta-depleted transplantation in children. Findings and limits, study-wide: Approximately two months post-transplant, alpha-beta T cells reportedly originated from several hundred expanded graft clones. Recipient T cells and thymic progenitors that survived were the source of the high TCRbeta diversity seen at day 60 in some patients. From newly produced T cells came most of the T-cell counts and diversity one year after transplant.

Losses at the gene ends were 7 bases for V and 4 bases for J; bases not matched to a gene: 4. The CDR3 consists of 13 residues. This clonotype was observed at least ten times. Antigen unknown. The authors prepared the TCRbeta library with unique molecular identifiers. TCRdb used MiXCR to reprocess the PCR reads, holding one entry per CDR3 protein. The repertoire holds over 150,000 distinct CDR3 sequences, 5% to 6.5% seen once, with under 6% in the top ten. This receptor was obtained from a girl under three years old with combined immunodeficiency, due to receive a stem cell transplant. The rearrangement joins TRBV12-3 or TRBV12-4 to TRBJ1-5, with TRBD1 matching over 7 bases. The input for sequencing was PBMCs, taken before TCRalphabeta/CD19-depleted stem cell transplant. Here the CDR3 DNA reads TGTGCCAGCACCTTCAGGGGGAATCAGCCCCAGCATTTT. Amino acid sequence: CASTFRGNQPQHF.